The source of this T cell receptor (beta chain) is a study of cytomegalovirus exposure and HLA in healthy donors. With 60 Vbeta and 13 Jbeta primers, the PCR was carried out. Using immunoSEQ multiplex PCR, the repertoire was profiled, and TCRdb retains in-frame clones only, with some absent. The sample yields under 60,000 clones, roughly 77% seen once. This clone was recorded once. This sequence originates from a woman between 35 and 50 years old in good health and CMV-seropositive. The sample was PBMCs.

CDR3 loop: CASSGRTGTSYNEQFF. Written as DNA, the CDR3 is TGTGCCAGCAGCGGCCGGACAGGAACCTCCTACAATGAGCAGTTCTTC. V gene TRBV7-2 combines with J gene TRBJ2-1, with 7 bases that match TRBD1. This CDR3 has 16 amino acids. V lost 5 bases and J lost 0; bases outside the gene matches: 7. The germline V gene has CDR1 SGHTA and CDR2 FQGNSA.